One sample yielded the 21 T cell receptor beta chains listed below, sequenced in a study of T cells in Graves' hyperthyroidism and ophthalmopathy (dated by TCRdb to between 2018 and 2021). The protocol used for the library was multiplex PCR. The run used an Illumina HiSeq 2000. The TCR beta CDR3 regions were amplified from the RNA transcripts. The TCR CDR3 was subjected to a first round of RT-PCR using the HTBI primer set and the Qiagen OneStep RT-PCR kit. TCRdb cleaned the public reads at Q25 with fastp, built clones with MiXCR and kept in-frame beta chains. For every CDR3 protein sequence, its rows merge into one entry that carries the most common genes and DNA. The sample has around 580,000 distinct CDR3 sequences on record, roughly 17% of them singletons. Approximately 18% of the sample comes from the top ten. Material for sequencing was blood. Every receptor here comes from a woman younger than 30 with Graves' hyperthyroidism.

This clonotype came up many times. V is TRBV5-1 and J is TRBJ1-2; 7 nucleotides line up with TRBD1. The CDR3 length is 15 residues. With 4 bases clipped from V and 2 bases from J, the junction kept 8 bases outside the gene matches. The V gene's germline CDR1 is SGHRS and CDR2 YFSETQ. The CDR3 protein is CASSLPGQRNYGYTF. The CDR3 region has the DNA TGCGCCAGCAGCCTACCGGGACAGCGCAACTATGGCTACACCTTC.

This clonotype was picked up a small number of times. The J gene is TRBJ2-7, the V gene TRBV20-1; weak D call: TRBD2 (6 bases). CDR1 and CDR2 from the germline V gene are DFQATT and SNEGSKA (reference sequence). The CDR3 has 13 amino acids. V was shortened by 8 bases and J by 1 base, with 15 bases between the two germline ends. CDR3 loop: CSPKAAGSYEQYF. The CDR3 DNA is TGCAGTCCAAAAGCGGCGGGATCCTACGAGCAGTACTTC.

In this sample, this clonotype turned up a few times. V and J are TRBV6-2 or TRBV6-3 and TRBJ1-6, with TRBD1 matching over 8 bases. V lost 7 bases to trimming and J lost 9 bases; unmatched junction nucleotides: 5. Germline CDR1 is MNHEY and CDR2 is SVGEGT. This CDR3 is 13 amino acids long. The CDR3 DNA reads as TGTGCCAGCAATGGCAGGGGGCTTTCACCCCTCCACTTT. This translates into CASNGRGLSPLHF.

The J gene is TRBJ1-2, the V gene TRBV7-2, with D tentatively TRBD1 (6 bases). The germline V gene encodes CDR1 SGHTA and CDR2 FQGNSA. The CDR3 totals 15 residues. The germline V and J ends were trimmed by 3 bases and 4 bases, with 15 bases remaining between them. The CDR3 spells CASSLRGALSYGYTF. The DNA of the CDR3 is TGTGCCAGCAGCTTGCGGGGGGCGCTGAGCTATGGCTACACCTTC.

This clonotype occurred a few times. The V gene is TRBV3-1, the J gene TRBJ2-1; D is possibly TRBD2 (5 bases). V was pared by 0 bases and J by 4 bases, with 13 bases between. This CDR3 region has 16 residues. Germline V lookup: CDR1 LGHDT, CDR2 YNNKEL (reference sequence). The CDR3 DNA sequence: TGTGCCAGCAGCCAAGAGGGAATAGCGAGATACAATGAGCAGTTCTTC. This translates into CASSQEGIARYNEQFF.

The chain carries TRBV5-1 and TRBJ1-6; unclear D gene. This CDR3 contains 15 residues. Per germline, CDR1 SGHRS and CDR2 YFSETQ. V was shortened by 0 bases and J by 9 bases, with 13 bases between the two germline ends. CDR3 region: CASSLAGSGRSPLHF. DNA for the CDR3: TGCGCCAGCAGCTTGGCGGGGTCTGGACGTTCACCCCTCCACTTT.

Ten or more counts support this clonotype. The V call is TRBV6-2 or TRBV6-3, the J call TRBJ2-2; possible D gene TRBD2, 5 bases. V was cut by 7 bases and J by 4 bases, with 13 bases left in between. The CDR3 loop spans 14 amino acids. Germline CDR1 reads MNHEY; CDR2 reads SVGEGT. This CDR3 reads CASKQRGPTGELFF. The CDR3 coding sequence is TGTGCCAGCAAGCAACGGGGTCCCACCGGGGAGCTGTTTTTT.

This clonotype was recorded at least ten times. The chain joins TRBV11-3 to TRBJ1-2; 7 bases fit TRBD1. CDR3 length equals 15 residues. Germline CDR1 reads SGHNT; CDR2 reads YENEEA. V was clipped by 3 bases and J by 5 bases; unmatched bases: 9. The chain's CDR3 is CASSFRDSAGYGYTF. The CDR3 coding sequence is TGTGCCAGCAGCTTCCGGGACAGTGCCGGGTATGGCTACACCTTC. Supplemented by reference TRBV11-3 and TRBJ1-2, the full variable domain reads EAGVVQSPRYKIIEKKQPVAFWCNPISGHNTLYWYLQNLGQGPELLIRYENEEAVDDSQLPKDRFSAERLKGVDSTLKIQPAELGDSAVYLCASSFRDSAGYGYTFGSGTRLTVV.

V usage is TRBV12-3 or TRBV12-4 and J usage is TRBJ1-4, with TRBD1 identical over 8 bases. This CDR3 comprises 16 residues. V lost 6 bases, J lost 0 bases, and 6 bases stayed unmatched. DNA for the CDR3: TGTGCCAGCAGCATCCGGACAGGGACAACTAATGAAAAACTGTTTTTT. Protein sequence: CASSIRTGTTNEKLFF.

In DNA, the CDR3 is TGTGCCAGCACTAGGCGACAGACGACCGGTAATGAGCAGTTCTTC. It encodes CASTRRQTTGNEQFF. The rearrangement uses TRBV2 and TRBJ2-1; tentative D call: TRBD1 (5 bases). Deletions cut 7 bases from V and 7 bases from J, with 20 bases between. The CDR3 totals 15 residues. CDR1 SNHLY and CDR2 FYNNEI come from the germline V gene.

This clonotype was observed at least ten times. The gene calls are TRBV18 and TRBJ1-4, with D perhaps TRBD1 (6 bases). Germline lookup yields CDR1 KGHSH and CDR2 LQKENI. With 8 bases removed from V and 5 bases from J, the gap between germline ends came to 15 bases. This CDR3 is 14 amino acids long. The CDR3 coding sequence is TGTGCCAGCCAAGGGGACATGACGAATGAAAAACTGTTTTTT. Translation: CASQGDMTNEKLFF. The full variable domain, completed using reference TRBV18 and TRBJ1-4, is NAGVMQNPRHLVRRRGQEARLRCSPMKGHSHVYWYRQLPEEGLKFMVYLQKENIIDESGMPKERFSAEFPKEGPSILRIQQVVRGDSAAYFCASQGDMTNEKLFFGSGTQLSVL.

Written as DNA, the CDR3 is TGTGCCAGCAGCCAAGAGCAAGCGGGGGGCCGTAGTGAGCAGTTCTTC. Translation: CASSQEQAGGRSEQFF. The gene calls are TRBV7-2 and TRBJ2-1, with 9 bases lining up with TRBD2. Germline-derived CDR1 and CDR2 are SGHTA and FQGNSA. V lost 5 bases and J lost 9; bases outside the gene matches: 14. The CDR3 runs to 16 residues.

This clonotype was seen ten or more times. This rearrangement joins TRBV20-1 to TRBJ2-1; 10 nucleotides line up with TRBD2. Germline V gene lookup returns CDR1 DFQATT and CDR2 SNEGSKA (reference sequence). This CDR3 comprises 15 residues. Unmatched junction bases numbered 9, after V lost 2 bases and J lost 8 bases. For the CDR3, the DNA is TGCAGTGCTAGACCACTAGCGGGGAGCCCCCATGAGCAGTTCTTC. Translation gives CSARPLAGSPHEQFF.

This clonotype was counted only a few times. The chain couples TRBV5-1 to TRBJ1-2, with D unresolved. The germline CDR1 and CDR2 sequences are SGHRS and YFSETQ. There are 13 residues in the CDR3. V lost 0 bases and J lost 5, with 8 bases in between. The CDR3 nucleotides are TGCGCCAGCAGCTTGGGGTGGGAGTATGGCTACACCTTC. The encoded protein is CASSLGWEYGYTF.

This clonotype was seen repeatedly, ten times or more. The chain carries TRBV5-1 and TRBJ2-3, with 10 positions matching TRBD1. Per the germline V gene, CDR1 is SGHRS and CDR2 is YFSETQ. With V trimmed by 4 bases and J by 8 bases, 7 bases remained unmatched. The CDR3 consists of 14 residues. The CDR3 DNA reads TGCGCCAGCAGCCTAGGGACAGGGGCCACTACGCAGTATTTT. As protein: CASSLGTGATTQYF.

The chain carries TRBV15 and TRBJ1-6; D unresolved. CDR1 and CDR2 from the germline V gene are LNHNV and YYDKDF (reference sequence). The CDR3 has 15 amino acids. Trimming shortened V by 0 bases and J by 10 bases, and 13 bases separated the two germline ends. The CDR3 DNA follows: TGTGCCACCAGCAGAGATCGGGCGAGTGGGTCACCCCTCCACTTT. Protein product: CATSRDRASGSPLHF.

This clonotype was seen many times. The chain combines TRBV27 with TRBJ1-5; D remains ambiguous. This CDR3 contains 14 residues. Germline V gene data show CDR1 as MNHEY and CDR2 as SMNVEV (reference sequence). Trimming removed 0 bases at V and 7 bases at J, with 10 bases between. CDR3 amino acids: CASSLSAGRQPQHF. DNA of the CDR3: TGTGCCAGCAGTTTATCGGCGGGTAGACAGCCCCAGCATTTT.

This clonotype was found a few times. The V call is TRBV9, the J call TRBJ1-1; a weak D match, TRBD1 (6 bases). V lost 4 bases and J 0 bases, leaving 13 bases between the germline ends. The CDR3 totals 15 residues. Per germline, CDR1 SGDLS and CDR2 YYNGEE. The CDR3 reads CASSPWTDMNTEAFF. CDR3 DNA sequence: TGTGCCAGCAGCCCCTGGACAGACATGAACACTGAAGCTTTCTTT. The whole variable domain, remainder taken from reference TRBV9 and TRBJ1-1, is DSGVTQTPKHLITATGQRVTLRCSPRSGDLSVYWYQQSLDQGLQFLIQYYNGEERAKGNILERFSAQQFPDLHSELNLSSLELGDSALYFCASSPWTDMNTEAFFGQGTRLTVV.

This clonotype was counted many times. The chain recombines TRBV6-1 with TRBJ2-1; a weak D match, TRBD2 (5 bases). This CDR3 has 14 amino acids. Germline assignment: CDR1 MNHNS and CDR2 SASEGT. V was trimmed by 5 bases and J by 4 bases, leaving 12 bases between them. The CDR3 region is CASSTPGLYNEQFF. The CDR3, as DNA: TGTGCCAGCAGTACCCCTGGACTTTACAATGAGCAGTTCTTC.

The CDR3 protein is CASGLVVGRNTGELFF. CDR3 nucleotide sequence: TGTGCTAGTGGTTTGGTTGTAGGGCGGAACACCGGGGAGCTGTTTTTT. The V gene is TRBV12-5, the J gene TRBJ2-2; D is ambiguous. The V gene's germline CDR1 is LGHNT and CDR2 FRNRAP. The V end lost 0 bases, the J end lost 1 base, and 9 bases lay between the germline ends. This CDR3 comprises 16 residues.

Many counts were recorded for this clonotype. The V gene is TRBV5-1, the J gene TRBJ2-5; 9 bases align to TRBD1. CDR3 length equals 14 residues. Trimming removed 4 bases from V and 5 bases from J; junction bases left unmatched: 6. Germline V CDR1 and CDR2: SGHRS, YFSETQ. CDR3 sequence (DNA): TGCGCCAGCAGCAGGACAGGGGATATGGAGACCCAGTACTTC. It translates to CASSRTGDMETQYF.